Listed below are T cell receptor beta chains from one sample, sequenced in a study of T cell responses to AZD1222 COVID-19 vaccine. The protocol was immunoSEQ multiplex PCR, while the TCRdb copy is restricted to in-frame clones and leaves out a portion. The data contain about 120,000 clones, about 90% of them singletons. The material was peripheral blood, obtained on day 0 of AZD1222 vaccination. These receptors came from an adult in good health. Both conserved end residues are part of each CDR3. Fields, in order: D gene, clone size, J gene, V gene, CDR3 DNA, CDR3 protein. The D gene is left open where the match is weak. Clone size is stated in some rows and not others, as once, few, many or a class when expanded.

d_gene: NA; abundance: NA; j_gene: TRBJ1-1; v_gene: TRBV2; CDR3nt: TGTGCCAGCAGTGAAGCTGGGTACAGGTACCTCAACACTGAAGCTTTCTTT; CDR3aa: CASSEAGYRYLNTEAFF
d_gene: NA; abundance: NA; j_gene: TRBJ2-7; v_gene: TRBV11-2; CDR3nt: TGTGCCAGCAGCCAAGGGTCCTACGAGCAGTACTTC; CDR3aa: CASSQGSYEQYF
d_gene: NA; abundance: NA; j_gene: TRBJ2-7; v_gene: TRBV10-3; CDR3nt: TGTGCCATCAGTGGGGCAGAACAGGGCTACACTTACGAGCAGTACTTC; CDR3aa: CAISGAEQGYTYEQYF
d_gene: NA; abundance: NA; j_gene: TRBJ2-2; v_gene: TRBV25-1; CDR3nt: TGTGCCAGATCGGGGGGACAGGCCAACTGGAACACCGGGGAGCTGTTTTTT; CDR3aa: CARSGGQANWNTGELFF
d_gene: NA; abundance: NA; j_gene: TRBJ2-3; v_gene: TRBV28; CDR3nt: TGTGCCAGCAGTCCCCCCAGCCCGCGGGGAGATACGCAGTATTTT; CDR3aa: CASSPPSPRGDTQYF
d_gene: NA; abundance: NA; j_gene: TRBJ2-7; v_gene: TRBV7-6; CDR3nt: TGTGCCAGCAGCTTAGACGTCGGCGTCTCCTACGAGCAGTACTTC; CDR3aa: CASSLDVGVSYEQYF
d_gene: NA; abundance: once; j_gene: TRBJ1-1; v_gene: TRBV12-3/TRBV12-4; CDR3nt: TGTGCCAGCAATCTGGACGGGAACACTGAAGCTTTCTTT; CDR3aa: CASNLDGNTEAFF
d_gene: TRBD2; abundance: NA; j_gene: TRBJ2-5; v_gene: TRBV13; CDR3nt: TGTGCCAGCAGCTTGTTTAGGACTAGCGGGATCCAAGAGACCCAGTACTTC; CDR3aa: CASSLFRTSGIQETQYF
d_gene: NA; abundance: NA; j_gene: TRBJ1-5; v_gene: TRBV16; CDR3nt: TGTGCCAGCAGCCAGGGTAGGGAGGATCAGCCCCAGCATTTT; CDR3aa: CASSQGREDQPQHF
d_gene: TRBD1; abundance: once; j_gene: TRBJ2-3; v_gene: TRBV28; CDR3nt: TGTGCCAGCAGTCGTCCCGGGACAGGGTGGGGGTCGGGCACAGATACGCAGTATTTT; CDR3aa: CASSRPGTGWGSGTDTQYF
d_gene: NA; abundance: few; j_gene: TRBJ1-5; v_gene: TRBV27; CDR3nt: TGTGCCAGTTCTTTGGGAGAAGGGAATCAGCCCCAGCATTTT; CDR3aa: CASSLGEGNQPQHF
d_gene: TRBD1; abundance: NA; j_gene: TRBJ1-1; v_gene: TRBV4-2; CDR3nt: TGTGCCAGCAGCCAAGGGCAGGGGGACACTGAAGCTTTCTTT; CDR3aa: CASSQGQGDTEAFF
d_gene: NA; abundance: NA; j_gene: TRBJ1-1; v_gene: TRBV7-3; CDR3nt: TGTGCCAGCAGCCAGGGTCCAATGAACACTGAAGCTTTCTTT; CDR3aa: CASSQGPMNTEAFF
d_gene: TRBD1; abundance: NA; j_gene: TRBJ1-2; v_gene: TRBV28; CDR3nt: TGTGCCAGCACCTGGACAGGGAGGTCCTATGGCTACACCTTC; CDR3aa: CASTWTGRSYGYTF
d_gene: NA; abundance: NA; j_gene: TRBJ1-6; v_gene: TRBV19; CDR3nt: TGTGCCAGTAGTAGGCAGGAGATGTCACCCCTCCACTTT; CDR3aa: CASSRQEMSPLHF
d_gene: TRBD1; abundance: NA; j_gene: TRBJ1-6; v_gene: TRBV28; CDR3nt: TGTGCCAGCAGTTTGGGACAGGGAATCTATAATTCACCCCTCCACTTT; CDR3aa: CASSLGQGIYNSPLHF
d_gene: TRBD2; abundance: NA; j_gene: TRBJ2-2; v_gene: TRBV6-2/TRBV6-3; CDR3nt: TGTGCCAGCAGTTACTCGCGGGAGGGACTTTCTAACACCGGGGAGCTGTTTTTT; CDR3aa: CASSYSREGLSNTGELFF
d_gene: TRBD2; abundance: NA; j_gene: TRBJ2-3; v_gene: TRBV9; CDR3nt: TGTGCCAGCAGCCCGCAAAGCGGGAGGGGGACAGATACGCAGTATTTT; CDR3aa: CASSPQSGRGTDTQYF
d_gene: TRBD1; abundance: NA; j_gene: TRBJ1-3; v_gene: TRBV12-5; CDR3nt: TGTGCTAGTGGTCCCGGACAGGGAAGGAGGGTGGACACCATATATTTT; CDR3aa: CASGPGQGRRVDTIYF
d_gene: NA; abundance: NA; j_gene: TRBJ2-7; v_gene: TRBV5-1; CDR3nt: TGCGCCAGCAGACCTGGCGGTTTCAAGTACGAGCAGTACTTC; CDR3aa: CASRPGGFKYEQYF
d_gene: NA; abundance: NA; j_gene: TRBJ1-1; v_gene: TRBV7-9; CDR3nt: TGTGCCAGCAGTAAGGGCATTATGAACACTGAAGCTTTCTTT; CDR3aa: CASSKGIMNTEAFF
d_gene: NA; abundance: NA; j_gene: TRBJ1-1; v_gene: TRBV5-8; CDR3nt: TGTGCCAGCAGCTTGTTTCTGAACACTGAAGCTTTCTTT; CDR3aa: CASSLFLNTEAFF
d_gene: NA; abundance: NA; j_gene: TRBJ1-2; v_gene: TRBV12-3/TRBV12-4; CDR3nt: TGTGCCAGCAGTCGGGACACCTCCTATGGCTACACCTTC; CDR3aa: CASSRDTSYGYTF
d_gene: TRBD1; abundance: NA; j_gene: TRBJ2-7; v_gene: TRBV3-1/TRBV3-2; CDR3nt: TGTGCCAGCAGCCAAGATTTCCCGGGTGGGACAGGGGTCGACGAGCAGTACTTC; CDR3aa: CASSQDFPGGTGVDEQYF
d_gene: TRBD1; abundance: NA; j_gene: TRBJ1-1; v_gene: TRBV15; CDR3nt: TGTGCCACCAGCGTGAAGGCAGGGGGCACTGAAGCTTTCTTT; CDR3aa: CATSVKAGGTEAFF
d_gene: NA; abundance: NA; j_gene: TRBJ1-5; v_gene: TRBV19; CDR3nt: TGTGCCAGTAGTATTTTATTGGGGAGCAATCAGCCCCAGCATTTT; CDR3aa: CASSILLGSNQPQHF
d_gene: NA; abundance: NA; j_gene: TRBJ1-2; v_gene: TRBV29-1; CDR3nt: TGCAGCGTTGGTTCCGGGGATGGCTACACCTTC; CDR3aa: CSVGSGDGYTF
d_gene: TRBD2; abundance: NA; j_gene: TRBJ2-7; v_gene: TRBV4-2; CDR3nt: TGTGCCAGCAGCCAAGCCTCCGTAGCGGGAATAATTCCCTACGAGCAGTACTTC; CDR3aa: CASSQASVAGIIPYEQYF
d_gene: NA; abundance: NA; j_gene: TRBJ2-1; v_gene: TRBV3-1/TRBV3-2; CDR3nt: TGTGCCAGCAGCCAAGGGGGGGTACCTTCCTACAATGAGCAGTTCTTC; CDR3aa: CASSQGGVPSYNEQFF
d_gene: NA; abundance: NA; j_gene: TRBJ1-4; v_gene: TRBV5-1; CDR3nt: TGCGCCAGCAGCTTGGGAGGGGATGAAAAACTGTTTTTT; CDR3aa: CASSLGGDEKLFF
d_gene: TRBD1; abundance: NA; j_gene: TRBJ1-2; v_gene: TRBV30; CDR3nt: TGTGCCTGGGGGACAGGGAACAATGGCTACACCTTC; CDR3aa: CAWGTGNNGYTF
d_gene: TRBD1; abundance: NA; j_gene: TRBJ2-3; v_gene: TRBV7-2; CDR3nt: TGTGCCAGCAGCCTAACAGGGGGCTGGAGTGATACGCAGTATTTT; CDR3aa: CASSLTGGWSDTQYF
d_gene: TRBD1; abundance: NA; j_gene: TRBJ1-1; v_gene: TRBV2; CDR3nt: TGTGCCAGCAGGCCGCAGGGGGTGGGCACTGAAGCTTTCTTT; CDR3aa: CASRPQGVGTEAFF
d_gene: NA; abundance: once; j_gene: TRBJ2-5; v_gene: TRBV19; CDR3nt: TGTGCCAGCTCTTCGGGCCCAGGGGCTGAGACCCAGTACTTC; CDR3aa: CASSSGPGAETQYF
d_gene: TRBD1; abundance: NA; j_gene: TRBJ1-6; v_gene: TRBV6-4; CDR3nt: TGTGCCAGCAGGCCTACAGGGGGCCGGAATCTCCACTTT; CDR3aa: CASRPTGGRNLHF
d_gene: NA; abundance: once; j_gene: TRBJ1-2; v_gene: TRBV6-5; CDR3nt: TGTGCCAGCACTAACAGGCCCCCGTACGGGGGCTACACCTTC; CDR3aa: CASTNRPPYGGYTF
d_gene: NA; abundance: NA; j_gene: TRBJ2-2; v_gene: TRBV5-6; CDR3nt: TGTGCCAGCAGCTTCCAGGGTGGCACCGGGGAGCTGTTTTTT; CDR3aa: CASSFQGGTGELFF
d_gene: TRBD1; abundance: few; j_gene: TRBJ1-2; v_gene: TRBV5-4; CDR3nt: TGTGCCAGCAGCACCGGGACAGGGAACTATGGCTACACCTTC; CDR3aa: CASSTGTGNYGYTF
d_gene: NA; abundance: NA; j_gene: TRBJ2-7; v_gene: TRBV12-3/TRBV12-4; CDR3nt: TGTGCCAGCAGTATCAGAGTCTACGAGCAGTACTTC; CDR3aa: CASSIRVYEQYF
d_gene: NA; abundance: NA; j_gene: TRBJ1-2; v_gene: TRBV15; CDR3nt: TGTGCCACCAGCACCAGCCACTATGGCTACACCTTC; CDR3aa: CATSTSHYGYTF
d_gene: NA; abundance: once; j_gene: TRBJ2-7; v_gene: TRBV7-2; CDR3nt: TGTGCCAGCAGCTCTCCGACAGGCGGGCGTCTCTACGAGCAGTACTTC; CDR3aa: CASSSPTGGRLYEQYF
d_gene: NA; abundance: NA; j_gene: TRBJ1-2; v_gene: TRBV29-1; CDR3nt: TGCAGCGTTGTGACCAGGGGAGGTTTCAACTATGGCTACACCTTC; CDR3aa: CSVVTRGGFNYGYTF
d_gene: TRBD1; abundance: NA; j_gene: TRBJ1-5; v_gene: TRBV6-5; CDR3nt: TGTGCCAGCAGTTACCTGACAGGGGAAGGCAATCAGCCCCAGCATTTT; CDR3aa: CASSYLTGEGNQPQHF
d_gene: NA; abundance: NA; j_gene: TRBJ2-7; v_gene: TRBV4-1; CDR3nt: TGCGCCAGCAGCCAAGTTACAGGGCGCCTAGCGGATAGACCCTACGAGCAGTACTTC; CDR3aa: CASSQVTGRLADRPYEQYF
d_gene: NA; abundance: once; j_gene: TRBJ2-3; v_gene: TRBV30; CDR3nt: TGTGCCTGGAGTAGCGGAGGCGATACGCAGTATTTT; CDR3aa: CAWSSGGDTQYF
d_gene: NA; abundance: NA; j_gene: TRBJ2-3; v_gene: TRBV5-1; CDR3nt: TGCGCCAGCATAGAAGGCAGCACAGATACGCAGTATTTT; CDR3aa: CASIEGSTDTQYF
d_gene: NA; abundance: NA; j_gene: TRBJ2-5; v_gene: TRBV19; CDR3nt: TGTGCCAGTAGTATAGATCTGGTGACTTACCAAGAGACCCAGTACTTC; CDR3aa: CASSIDLVTYQETQYF
d_gene: NA; abundance: NA; j_gene: TRBJ2-2; v_gene: TRBV27; CDR3nt: TGTGCCAGCAGTTTCTCTTTTGGTTTGGATCCGGTTTATACCGGGGAGCTGTTTTTT; CDR3aa: CASSFSFGLDPVYTGELFF
d_gene: TRBD1; abundance: NA; j_gene: TRBJ1-2; v_gene: TRBV12-3/TRBV12-4; CDR3nt: TGTGCCAGCAGTCTACAGACAGGGGTCGGCTACACCTTC; CDR3aa: CASSLQTGVGYTF
d_gene: NA; abundance: few; j_gene: TRBJ1-5; v_gene: TRBV30; CDR3nt: TGTGCCTGGAGTGTAGGCAGCTACAATCAGCCCCAGCATTTT; CDR3aa: CAWSVGSYNQPQHF
d_gene: NA; abundance: NA; j_gene: TRBJ2-7; v_gene: TRBV5-1; CDR3nt: TGCGCCAGCAGCTTGGTTGCGGGGCCCTCCTACGAGCAGTACTTC; CDR3aa: CASSLVAGPSYEQYF
d_gene: TRBD2; abundance: NA; j_gene: TRBJ2-1; v_gene: TRBV18; CDR3nt: TGTGCCAGCGCCGCCGGGGCTAGCGGGCACAATGAGCAGTTCTTC; CDR3aa: CASAAGASGHNEQFF
d_gene: NA; abundance: once; j_gene: TRBJ2-7; v_gene: TRBV3-1/TRBV3-2; CDR3nt: TGTGCCAGCACCTCCAGGGGGGGGCCTTTCGAGCAGTACTTC; CDR3aa: CASTSRGGPFEQYF
d_gene: NA; abundance: NA; j_gene: TRBJ1-3; v_gene: TRBV7-9; CDR3nt: TGTGCCAGCATAGGAGGGAGCTCTGGAAACACCATATATTTT; CDR3aa: CASIGGSSGNTIYF
d_gene: NA; abundance: NA; j_gene: TRBJ2-3; v_gene: TRBV7-8; CDR3nt: TGTGCCAGCAGCTGGGGTCTGAACACAGATACGCAGTATTTT; CDR3aa: CASSWGLNTDTQYF
d_gene: NA; abundance: NA; j_gene: TRBJ2-7; v_gene: TRBV7-9; CDR3nt: TGTGCCAGCGGAGGGACATACTTCTACGAGCAGTACTTC; CDR3aa: CASGGTYFYEQYF
d_gene: TRBD1; abundance: NA; j_gene: TRBJ2-7; v_gene: TRBV28; CDR3nt: TGTGCCAGCAATAGACAGGGCCCCTCCTACGAGCAGTACTTC; CDR3aa: CASNRQGPSYEQYF